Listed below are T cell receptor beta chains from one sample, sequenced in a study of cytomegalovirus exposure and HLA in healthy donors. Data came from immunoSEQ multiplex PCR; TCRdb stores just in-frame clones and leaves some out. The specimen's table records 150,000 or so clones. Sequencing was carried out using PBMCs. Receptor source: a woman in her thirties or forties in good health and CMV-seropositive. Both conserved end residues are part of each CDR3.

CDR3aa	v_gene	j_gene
CAISESVRGYEQYF	TRBV10-3	TRBJ2-7
CASSLAFGTENGYTF	TRBV7-2	TRBJ1-2
CASSLSRVNEQFF	TRBV27	TRBJ2-1
CASRWPQGDTQYF	TRBV28	TRBJ2-3
CASSLRTSGTQETQYF	TRBV13	TRBJ2-5
CASSSPLAGAAWFF	TRBV7-3	TRBJ2-1
CASSWTLYNEQFF	TRBV28	TRBJ2-1
CASSPPLRREGTDTQYF	TRBV7-9	TRBJ2-3
CASSQGGGRLHNEQFF	TRBV14	TRBJ2-1
CASSFRGRDSNQPQHF	TRBV7-2	TRBJ1-5
CASSLNAGLNTEAFF	TRBV5-1	TRBJ1-1
CASSLRGTNLIINEQFF	TRBV5-6	TRBJ2-1
CASSSSGGQPQHF	TRBV6-1	TRBJ1-5
CATQLRRGTDTQYF	TRBV6-5	TRBJ2-3
CASSLDDRVWNEKLFF	TRBV11-2	TRBJ1-4
CASSFAVGTGTYEQYF	TRBV5-1	TRBJ2-7
CASGTSGLGGELFF	TRBV5-4	TRBJ2-2
CSVMLKGAYNEQFF	TRBV29-1	TRBJ2-1
CASSGRAGKETQYF	TRBV7-9	TRBJ2-5
CSVIPGGYF	TRBV29-1	TRBJ2-5
CASSIIDRGSETQYF	TRBV19	TRBJ2-5
CASSFQERGTWIAKNIQYF	TRBV28	TRBJ2-4
CASSSQQGAGNTGELFF	TRBV5-1	TRBJ2-2
CASSSQTAYSLGAYNEQFF	TRBV11-3	TRBJ2-1
CASSLGSRGNQPQHF	TRBV27	TRBJ1-5
CASSYQRGRVYGYTF	TRBV6-5	TRBJ1-2
CASSRGSDTQYF	TRBV11-3	TRBJ2-3
CASSLERSTEAFF	TRBV7-6	TRBJ1-1
CASSIASGGFRYEQYF	TRBV19	TRBJ2-7
CASSPLAGGSGEQYF	TRBV4-1	NA
CASSLQGVVSGNTIYF	TRBV28	TRBJ1-3